The 17 T cell receptor beta chains presented below share a single source sample, sequenced in a study of immunodeficiency. Notes on the study in general: Productive entropy and V-J pairing of CD4+ T cells looked alike across patients and controls.

TCRdb's copy holds only in-frame clones and misses some; the assay was immunoSEQ multiplex PCR. This sample yields 2,000 to 2,500 clones, of which roughly 87% are seen a single time; under 9.5% belongs to the top ten. Their cognate antigens are unknown. Input material: CD4+ T cells from blood. The receptor set was obtained from a girl between 5 and 17 years old with POLD1 deficiency.

DNA of the CDR3: TGTGCCAGCAGCCAAGATACTGGGGGCTTAGGTGGCTACACCTTC. Its translation: CASSQDTGGLGGYTF. The chain carries TRBV3-1 (or the pseudogene TRBV3-2) and TRBJ1-2; maybe TRBD1 (6 bases). With 0 bases removed from V and 7 bases from J, the gap between germline ends came to 15 bases. Per germline, CDR1 LGHDT and CDR2 YNNKEL (reference sequence). The CDR3 spans 15 residues.

The J gene is TRBJ2-1, the V gene TRBV18; D tentatively fits TRBD1 or TRBD2 (5 bases each). The germline V gene has CDR1 KGHSH and CDR2 LQKENI. The CDR3 length is 14 residues. The germline V and J ends were trimmed by 4 bases and 4 bases, with 11 bases remaining between them. CDR3 bases: TGTGCCAGCTCACGGGACGGAGGTTACAATGAGCAGTTCTTC. Protein sequence: CASSRDGGYNEQFF.

The chain combines TRBV18 with TRBJ2-3, with 11 bases that match TRBD2. Germline trimming cut 3 bases from V and 1 base from J; bases unmatched to any gene: 3. This CDR3 is built from 16 residues. Germline V gives CDR1 KGHSH, CDR2 LQKENI. CDR3 bases: TGTGCCAGCTCACCCGTAGCGGGAGGGGGCACAGATACGCAGTATTTT. Protein product: CASSPVAGGGTDTQYF.

The chain carries TRBV20-1 and TRBJ2-5; D is perhaps TRBD1 (6 bases). Looked up from germline, CDR1 is DFQATT and CDR2 is SNEGSKA (reference sequence). CDR3 length: 14 amino acids. Trimming removed 3 bases from V and 5 bases from J, with 16 bases in between. In DNA form, the CDR3 reads TGCAGTGCTAGTTTCAGGGGACGCTCGGAGACCCAGTACTTC. This gives the protein CSASFRGRSETQYF.

The chain links TRBV11-3 to TRBJ2-3; no firm D call. The CDR3 length is 15 residues. CDR1 is SGHNT and CDR2 is YENEEA in the germline V gene. V lost 1 base, J lost 0 bases, and 8 bases lay in between. The CDR3 coding sequence is TGTGCCAGCAGCTTAGGGGGAACTAGCACAGATACGCAGTATTTT. This codes for CASSLGGTSTDTQYF.

This rearrangement joins TRBV15 to TRBJ2-3; the match to TRBD2 covers 7 bases. Germline assignment: CDR1 LNHNV and CDR2 YYDKDF (reference sequence). The trim removed 5 bases at V and 0 bases at J, leaving 20 bases unmatched. The CDR3 runs to 20 residues. In nucleotides, the CDR3 is TGTGCCACCAGCCGACGTGGGGGGGGAGGACTTCTCATGAGCACAGATACGCAGTATTTT. Translating it yields CATSRRGGGGLLMSTDTQYF.

The V gene is TRBV5-4, the J gene TRBJ2-5; 12 nucleotides align to TRBD2. Germline CDR1 is SGHNT and CDR2 is YYREEE (reference sequence). The CDR3 consists of 15 residues. Unmatched junction bases numbered 6, after V lost 4 bases and J lost 5 bases. DNA for the CDR3: TGTGCCAGCAGCGTAGGACTAGCGGGATTGGAGACCCAGTACTTC. It codes for CASSVGLAGLETQYF.

This chain joins TRBV6-1 and TRBJ1-5; no clear D. This CDR3 comprises 16 residues. V was cut by 0 bases and J by 1 base, with 10 bases left in between. Germline assignment: CDR1 MNHNS and CDR2 SASEGT. This CDR3 reads CASSEARFLSNQPQHF. For the CDR3, the DNA is TGTGCCAGCAGTGAAGCAAGATTCCTGAGCAATCAGCCCCAGCATTTT.

This clone was detected only once. The CDR3 here is CASSLEGTSGYNEQFF. In DNA form, the CDR3 reads TGTGCCAGCAGCTTAGAAGGGACTAGCGGCTACAATGAGCAGTTCTTC. The chain joins TRBV7-9 to TRBJ2-1, with 11 bases matching TRBD2. Germline-derived CDR1 and CDR2 are SEHNR and FQNEAQ (reference sequence). The trim removed 1 base at V and 3 bases at J, leaving 2 bases unmatched. The CDR3 length is 16 residues.

The chain carries TRBV28 and TRBJ2-7; TRBD2 matches at 14 bases. The J segment lost 3 bases and the V segment lost 6 bases, leaving 7 bases of the junction unmatched. The length of the CDR3 is 16 residues. Germline CDR1 is MDHEN and CDR2 is SYDVKM. DNA of the CDR3: TGTGCCAGCAGACGGGGGACTAGCGGGAGTGGCTACGAGCAGTACTTC. Translated: CASRRGTSGSGYEQYF.

The rearrangement uses TRBV19 and TRBJ2-3; D is tentatively TRBD1 or TRBD2 (8 bases each). V was cut by 3 bases and J by 4 bases, with 17 bases left in between. The germline V gene encodes CDR1 LNHDA and CDR2 SQIVND (reference sequence). This CDR3 has 16 amino acids. CDR3 nucleotides: TGTGCCAGTAGTATGTACAGGGGGACTAGAGCAGATACGCAGTATTTT. Its translation: CASSMYRGTRADTQYF.

The genes are TRBV12-3 or TRBV12-4 and TRBJ1-1; no firm D call. V lost 5 bases, J lost 6 bases, and 7 bases lay in between. The CDR3 extends over 11 amino acids. CDR3 in amino acids: CASSRVAEAFF. CDR3 coding DNA: TGTGCCAGCAGTCGGGTGGCTGAAGCTTTCTTT.

The gene calls are TRBV5-8 and TRBJ2-7; D possibly uses TRBD1 or TRBD2 (6 bases each). The CDR3 is made up of 15 amino acids. Trimming removed 1 base at V and 6 bases at J, with 17 bases between. Germline V CDR1 and CDR2: SGHTS, YDEGEE. CDR3 residues: CASSLWTVEGGEQYF. CDR3 nucleotide sequence: TGTGCCAGCAGCTTGTGGACAGTTGAGGGGGGCGAGCAGTACTTC.

The CDR3 loop reads CARGDRGNTEAFF. The CDR3 region has the DNA TGTGCCAGGGGGGACAGGGGGAACACTGAAGCTTTCTTT. The V gene is TRBV5-8, the J gene TRBJ1-1, with 10 positions matching TRBD1. CDR3 size: 13 residues. Germline-derived CDR1 and CDR2 are SGHTS and YDEGEE. V dropped 8 bases and J dropped 1; count of bases not matched to a gene: 2.

This clone appeared a single time. This rearrangement joins TRBV3-1 (or the pseudogene TRBV3-2) to TRBJ2-3; no clear D gene. Germline V gene data show CDR1 as LGHDT and CDR2 as YNNKEL (reference sequence). This CDR3 has 13 amino acids. The V end lost 4 bases, the J end lost 2 bases, and 7 bases lay between the germline ends. CDR3 DNA: TGTGCCAGCAGCCCCCTTCCCACAGATACGCAGTATTTT. This codes for CASSPLPTDTQYF.

J is TRBJ2-7 and V is TRBV30, with TRBD2 matching 7 bases. Trimming at V came to 5 bases and at J to 2 bases, leaving 9 bases not matched to a gene. This CDR3 comprises 14 residues. In germline, CDR1 is GTSNPN, CDR2 SVGIG (reference sequence). CDR3 DNA: TGTGCCTGGTCCGGGGCGGCGGGAGCCTACGAGCAGTACTTC. Protein product: CAWSGAAGAYEQYF.

The chain carries TRBV19 and TRBJ2-4; possibly TRBD1 for D (5 bases). Trimming cost V 4 bases and J 3 bases, with 22 bases left between them. The CDR3 is 18 residues long. Germline V gene data show CDR1 as LNHDA and CDR2 as SQIVND (reference sequence). The CDR3 reads CASSRAGHSILVKNIQYF. The CDR3 DNA reads as TGTGCCAGTAGTAGGGCAGGGCATTCGATCTTAGTCAAAAACATTCAGTACTTC.